The entry below gives a single T cell receptor (beta chain) sequence along with its context. Trimming at V came to 2 bases and at J to 2 bases, leaving 4 bases not matched to a gene. The CDR3 consists of 17 residues. Expressed TCRB transcripts were sequenced because the entire RNA isolate underwent reverse transcription. The protocol was immunoSEQ multiplex PCR, while the TCRdb copy is restricted to in-frame clones and leaves out a portion. The sample carries roughly 400,000 clones, less than 15% recorded once. The entry originates in a study of beta chain features in type 1 diabetes. This chain links TRBV23-1 with TRBJ2-1; 12 nucleotides match TRBD2. TRBV23-1 is noted as an ORF with a role that remains uncertain. Sequenced: naive CD4+ T cells from blood. The origin of this receptor is a woman aged 18-29 years in good health. CDR3 nucleotides: TGCGCCAGCAGTCAACCGACTAGCGGGAGTACCTACAATGAGCAGTTCTTC. Its protein is CASSQPTSGSTYNEQFF.